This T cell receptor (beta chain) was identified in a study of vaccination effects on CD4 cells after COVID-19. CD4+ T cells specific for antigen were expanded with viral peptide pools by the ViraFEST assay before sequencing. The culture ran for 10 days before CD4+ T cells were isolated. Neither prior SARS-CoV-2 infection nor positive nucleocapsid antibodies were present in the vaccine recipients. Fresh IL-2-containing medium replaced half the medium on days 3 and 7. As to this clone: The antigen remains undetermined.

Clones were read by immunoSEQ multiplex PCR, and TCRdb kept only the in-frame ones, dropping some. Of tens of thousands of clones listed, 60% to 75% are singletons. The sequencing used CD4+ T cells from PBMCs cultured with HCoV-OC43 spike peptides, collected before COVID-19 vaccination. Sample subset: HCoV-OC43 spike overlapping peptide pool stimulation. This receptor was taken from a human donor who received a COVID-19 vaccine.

The CDR3: CASRSTSGGAHTGELFF. The DNA for the CDR3 is TGTGCCAGCAGATCGACTAGCGGGGGGGCCCACACCGGGGAGCTGTTTTTT. V usage is TRBV9 and J usage is TRBJ2-2, with TRBD2 matching 14 bases. This CDR3 region has 17 residues. The J segment lost 3 bases and the V segment lost 5 bases, leaving 6 bases of the junction unmatched. Germline CDR1 SGDLS, CDR2 YYNGEE.